The clone carrying this TCR beta chain was observed at least ten times. This sample stems from a study of neurological immune-mediated disorders. Synthesis of cDNA was performed by 5'RACE using 10-nucleotide random UMIs. TCRdb re-called the 5' RACE reads through MiXCR, storing one row per CDR3 protein. The sample consists of over 65,000 distinct CDR3 sequences, around a tenth of them appearing once. V gave up 4 bases and J gave up 4 bases, with 11 bases separating them. Germline V gene sequence: CDR1 SGHRS, CDR2 YFSETQ. This CDR3 has 13 amino acids. The chain employs TRBV5-1 and TRBJ2-5; D not certain. This TCR was sampled from a man in his fifties or sixties in good health. Sequencing used PBMCs. Here the CDR3 reads CASSQPLAETQYF. The CDR3 DNA follows: TGCGCCAGCAGCCAACCATTAGCAGAGACCCAGTACTTC. Complete variable domain (other parts from reference TRBV5-1 and TRBJ2-5): KAGVTQTPRYLIKTRGQQVTLSCSPISGHRSVSWYQQTPGQGLQFLFEYFSETQRNKGNFPGRFSGRQFSNSRSEMNVSTLELGDSALYLCASSQPLAETQYFGPGTRLLVL.